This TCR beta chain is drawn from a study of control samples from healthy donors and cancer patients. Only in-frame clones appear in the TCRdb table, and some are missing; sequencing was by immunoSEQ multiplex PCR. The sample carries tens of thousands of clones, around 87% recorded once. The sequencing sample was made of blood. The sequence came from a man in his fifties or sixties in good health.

The CDR3 DNA is TGTGCGCTGGACCGAGACAGTATACTAGCGGGAGAACGAAACTCCTACAATGAGCAGTTCTTC. It specifies CALDRDSILAGERNSYNEQFF. This sequence joins TRBV12-5 and TRBJ2-1; TRBD2 matches at 11 bases. The CDR3 is made up of 21 amino acids. The germline V gene encodes CDR1 LGHNT and CDR2 FRNRAP.